Included here is one T cell receptor beta chain sequence, with context. This clone was seen just once. Its antigen has not been determined. Per-nucleotide qualities are absent, and no much larger clonotype sits a single base away. This specimen's time point label, interpreted: baseline before first vaccination. Vaccinee samples were obtained from the UK trials COV001 and COV002, which included a single-blind randomized controlled phase 2/3 trial of AZD1222 (ChAdOx1 nCoV-19) in healthy adults. For TCRbeta chain sequencing, PBMC samples were collected from trial participants at day 0 and at day 28 after the second dose. These data are taken from a study of T cell responses to AZD1222 COVID-19 vaccine (dated by TCRdb to the early 2020s). Regarding the complete study: AZD1222 recipients whose second dose came at about 4 weeks and those whose second dose came at about 12 weeks were combined into one group, since spike-specific TCR depth and breadth did not differ between the two schedules. Trial participants were enrolled by age into subgroups of 18-55, 56-69 and 70-plus years, and about 150, 27 and 61 TCR-sequenced participants, respectively, were included in these subgroups. TCR sequencing was performed for 230 to 250 trial participants, of whom 200 to 220 were given two doses of AZD1222 and 26 were given two doses of MenACWY control vaccine. Overall study outcomes, separate from this receptor: Nearly half of unique spike-specific TCRs reportedly recognized epitopes outside regions mutated in the B.1.351 and B.1.1.7 variants. The 56-69-year group was small, and its depth increase did not reach significance, likely because of low power. A significant rise in spike-specific TCR breadth and depth was observed after two AZD1222 doses relative to day 0 and relative to MenACWY recipients. Vaccine-associated CD4 TCRs spanned the whole spike protein, with dominant responses in regions 160-218 and 743-854. Conclusions about previously exposed vaccinees are limited, since just a handful of AZD1222 recipients were seropositive for SARS-CoV-2 at baseline. Participants were mostly white British and included more females than males, and it was suggested by the authors that clonal diversity may have been underestimated. Because no day 14 peak-response samples were available, repertoires were characterized only after the peak T cell response.

The CDR3 regions of human TCRbeta chains were analyzed by immunosequencing. The source study handled its data this way. TCRs in the repertoires were compared against a reference library of SARS-CoV-2-specific TCRs that had been generated with the MIRA antigen-specificity platform. Breadth meant the fraction of unique TCRs that were SARS-CoV-2-associated, whereas depth meant the fraction of total T cells that were SARS-CoV-2-associated. Using the MIRA data, each spike-specific TCR was mapped to the spike region that the TCR reacts to and placed in a CD4 or CD8 class. Log10-transformed breadth and depth values were compared by one-way ANOVA with Sidak's multiple comparisons tests. The table was pulled from immuneACCESS by TCRdb, which kept in-frame rearrangements only. Such tables lose some clones; where checked, under half of the loss comes from unresolved V genes, and the rest has no known cause. For V, J and clone size, that table is used; D and trimming come from the DNA. This sample is represented by some 130,000 clones; 70% to 90% of them were singletons. Around 8.6% of the sample is in the top ten clones.

Looking up the germline V gene yields CDR1 LGHNA and CDR2 YNFKEQ. V and J lose 2 bases and 4 bases, and a span of 14 bases separates them. The CDR3, cysteine through phenylalanine, is 15 amino acids long. Kept here is only the CDR3 DNA, which spans 45 bases and is read in frame from base 1. This receptor was obtained from an adult in good health. The sequence links TRBV4-2 to TRBJ1-2; TRBD1 could be the D gene, as 5 bases match. This specimen consisted of peripheral blood, obtained on day 0 of AZD1222 vaccination. The nucleotide sequence reads as follows: TGTGCCAGCAGCCAACCTAGACAGCCCTTCTATGGCTACACCTTC. The resulting protein is CASSQPRQPFYGYTF.